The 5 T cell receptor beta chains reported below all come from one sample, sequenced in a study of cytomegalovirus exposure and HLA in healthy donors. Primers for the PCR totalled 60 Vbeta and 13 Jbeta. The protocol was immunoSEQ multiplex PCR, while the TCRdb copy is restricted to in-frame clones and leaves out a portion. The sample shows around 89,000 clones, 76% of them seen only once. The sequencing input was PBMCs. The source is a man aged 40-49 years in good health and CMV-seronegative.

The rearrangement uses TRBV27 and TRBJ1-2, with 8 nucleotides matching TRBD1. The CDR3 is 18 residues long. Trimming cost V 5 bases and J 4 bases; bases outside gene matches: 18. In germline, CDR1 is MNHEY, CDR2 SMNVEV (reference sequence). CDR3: CASSPSRPGTGGTYGYTF. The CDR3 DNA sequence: TGTGCCAGCAGTCCATCCCGACCTGGGACAGGCGGTACCTATGGCTACACCTTC.

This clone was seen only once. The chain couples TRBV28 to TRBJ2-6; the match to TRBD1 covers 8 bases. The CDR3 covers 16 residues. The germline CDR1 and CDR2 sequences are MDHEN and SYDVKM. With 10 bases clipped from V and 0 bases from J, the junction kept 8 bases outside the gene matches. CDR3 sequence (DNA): TGTGCCACCTCTAGGACAGGGAACTCTGGGGCCAACGTCCTGACTTTC. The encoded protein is CATSRTGNSGANVLTF.

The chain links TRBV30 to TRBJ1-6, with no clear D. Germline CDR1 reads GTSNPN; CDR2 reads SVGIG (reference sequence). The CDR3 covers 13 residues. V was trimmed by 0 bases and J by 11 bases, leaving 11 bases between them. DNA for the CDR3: TGTGCCTGGAGTGTGTCTCGGGTCCCACCCCTCCACTTT. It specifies CAWSVSRVPPLHF.

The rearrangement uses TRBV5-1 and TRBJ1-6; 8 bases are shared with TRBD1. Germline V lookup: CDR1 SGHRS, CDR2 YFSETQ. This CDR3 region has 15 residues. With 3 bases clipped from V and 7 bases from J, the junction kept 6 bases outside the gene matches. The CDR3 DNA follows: TGCGCCAGCAGCTCTCAGGGGGCGCGCAATTCACCCCTCCACTTT. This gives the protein CASSSQGARNSPLHF. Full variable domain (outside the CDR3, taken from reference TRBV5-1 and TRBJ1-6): KAGVTQTPRYLIKTRGQQVTLSCSPISGHRSVSWYQQTPGQGLQFLFEYFSETQRNKGNFPGRFSGRQFSNSRSEMNVSTLELGDSALYLCASSSQGARNSPLHFGNGTRLTVT.

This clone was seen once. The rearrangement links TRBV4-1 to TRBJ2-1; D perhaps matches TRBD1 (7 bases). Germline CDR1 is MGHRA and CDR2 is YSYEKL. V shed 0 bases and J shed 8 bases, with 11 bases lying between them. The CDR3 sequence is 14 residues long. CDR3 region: CASSQDWRGHEQFF. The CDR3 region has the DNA TGCGCCAGCAGCCAAGATTGGAGGGGGCATGAGCAGTTCTTC.